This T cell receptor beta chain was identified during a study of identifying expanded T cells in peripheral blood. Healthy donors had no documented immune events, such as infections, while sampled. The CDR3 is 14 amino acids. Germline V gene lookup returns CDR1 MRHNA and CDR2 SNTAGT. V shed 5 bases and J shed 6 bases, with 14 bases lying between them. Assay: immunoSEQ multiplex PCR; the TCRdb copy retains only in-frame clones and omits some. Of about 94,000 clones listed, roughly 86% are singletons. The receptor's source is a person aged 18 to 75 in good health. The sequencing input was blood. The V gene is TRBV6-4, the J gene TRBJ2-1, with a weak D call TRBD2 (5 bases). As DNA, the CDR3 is TGTGCCAGCAGTTTGGACTTGGGTGGCAATGAGCAGTTCTTC. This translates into CASSLDLGGNEQFF.